The clone carrying this T cell receptor beta chain was picked up a small number of times. Its antigen is unknown. These data are taken from a study of post-analysis software for immune sequencing data. Study summary: Disease trajectories encompassed relapsing-remitting, secondary progressive and progressive-relapsing multiple sclerosis.

J was trimmed by 1 base and V by 2 bases; bases with no gene match: 4. CDR1 LGHDT and CDR2 YNNKEL come from the germline V gene (reference sequence). This CDR3 is built from 16 residues. Study-wide results and caveats: For normalized Chao1 diversity, multiple sclerosis patients scored significantly lower than controls did. Analysis by F measure revealed that same-batch samples clustered strongly together. In patients, four to six TRBV segments were more frequent than in controls, with TRBV5-6, TRBV5-1 and TRBV20-1 among them.

Presence of unique molecular identifiers characterized the TCR beta cDNA libraries. Some 500,000 cDNA molecules were obtained per 1 to 10 million input T cells. From the PCR reads, TCRdb called clonotypes with MiXCR, one entry per CDR3 protein. The data hold under 200,000 distinct CDR3 sequences, with approximately 28% observed a single time. Input material: blood. The chain joins TRBV3-1 to TRBJ2-5; 10 bases are a match to TRBD2. The receptor was derived from a girl under 18 with multiple sclerosis. The CDR3 loop reads CASSQRSGGVQETQYF. In DNA form, the CDR3 reads TGTGCCAGCAGCCAACGGAGCGGGGGGGTCCAAGAGACCCAGTACTTC.